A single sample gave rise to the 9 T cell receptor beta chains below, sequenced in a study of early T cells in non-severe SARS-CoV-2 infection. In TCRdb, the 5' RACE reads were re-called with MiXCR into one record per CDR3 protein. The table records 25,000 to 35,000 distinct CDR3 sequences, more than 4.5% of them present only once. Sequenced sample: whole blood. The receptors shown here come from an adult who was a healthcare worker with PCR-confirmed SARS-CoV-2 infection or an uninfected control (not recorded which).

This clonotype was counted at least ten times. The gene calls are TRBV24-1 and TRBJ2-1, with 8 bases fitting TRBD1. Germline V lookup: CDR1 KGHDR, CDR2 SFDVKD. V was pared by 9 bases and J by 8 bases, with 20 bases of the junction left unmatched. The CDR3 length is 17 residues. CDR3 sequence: CATGPNSGGAVRHEQFF. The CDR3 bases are TGTGCCACCGGCCCGAACTCAGGGGGCGCGGTCCGGCATGAGCAGTTCTTC.

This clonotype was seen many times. As DNA, the CDR3 is TGTGCCAGCAGTATCACCGGGACCAATCAGCCCCAGCATTTT. This translates into CASSITGTNQPQHF. The V and J genes are TRBV12-3 or TRBV12-4 and TRBJ1-5; tentatively, D is TRBD1 (5 bases). V was clipped by 5 bases and J by 3 bases, with 11 bases between them. This CDR3 has 14 residues.

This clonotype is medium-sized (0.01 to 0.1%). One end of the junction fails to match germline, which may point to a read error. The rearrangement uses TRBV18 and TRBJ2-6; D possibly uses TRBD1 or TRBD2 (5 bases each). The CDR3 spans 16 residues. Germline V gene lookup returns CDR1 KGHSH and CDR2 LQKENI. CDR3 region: CASSLRGVSWANVLTF. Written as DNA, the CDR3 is TGTGCCAGCTCCCTAAGAGGGGTCTCTTGGGCCAACGTCCTGACTTTC.

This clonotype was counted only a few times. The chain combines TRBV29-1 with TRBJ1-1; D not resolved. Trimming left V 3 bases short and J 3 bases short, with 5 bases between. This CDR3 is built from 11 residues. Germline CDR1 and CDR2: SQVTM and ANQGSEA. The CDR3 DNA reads TGCAGCGTTGAGGGGTACACTGAAGCTTTCTTT. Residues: CSVEGYTEAFF. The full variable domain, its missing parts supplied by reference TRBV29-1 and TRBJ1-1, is SAVISQKPSRDICQRGTSLTIQCQVDSQVTMMFWYRQQPGQSLTLIATANQGSEATYESGFVIDKFPISRPNLTFSTLTVSNMSPEDSSIYLCSVEGYTEAFFGQGTRLTVV.

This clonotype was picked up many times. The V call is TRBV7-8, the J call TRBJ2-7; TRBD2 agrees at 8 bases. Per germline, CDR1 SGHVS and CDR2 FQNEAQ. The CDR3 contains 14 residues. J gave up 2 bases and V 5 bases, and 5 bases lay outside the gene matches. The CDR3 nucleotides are TGTGCCAGCAGCCCCCCGGGACTAGCCTACGAGCAGTACGTC. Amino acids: CASSPPGLAYEQYV.

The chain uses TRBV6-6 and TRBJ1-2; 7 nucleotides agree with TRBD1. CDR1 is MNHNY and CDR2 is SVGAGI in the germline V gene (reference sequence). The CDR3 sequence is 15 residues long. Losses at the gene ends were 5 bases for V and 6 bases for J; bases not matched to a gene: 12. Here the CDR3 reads CASSQRGGALDGYTF. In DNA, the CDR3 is TGTGCCAGCAGTCAAAGAGGGGGCGCTTTAGATGGCTACACCTTC.

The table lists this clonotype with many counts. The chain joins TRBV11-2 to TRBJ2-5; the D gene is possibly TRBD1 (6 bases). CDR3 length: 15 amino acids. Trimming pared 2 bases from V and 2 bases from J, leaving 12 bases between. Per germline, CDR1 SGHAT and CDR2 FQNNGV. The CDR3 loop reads CASSLPDRLQETQYF. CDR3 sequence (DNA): TGTGCCAGCAGCTTACCTGACAGGTTACAAGAGACCCAGTACTTC.

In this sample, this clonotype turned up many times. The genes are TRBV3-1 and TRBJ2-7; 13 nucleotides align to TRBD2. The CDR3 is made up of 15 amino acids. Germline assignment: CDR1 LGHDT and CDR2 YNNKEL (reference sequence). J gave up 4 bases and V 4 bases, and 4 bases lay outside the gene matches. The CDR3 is CASSPRLAGGYEQYF. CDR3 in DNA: TGTGCCAGCAGCCCTCGACTAGCGGGAGGATACGAGCAGTACTTC.

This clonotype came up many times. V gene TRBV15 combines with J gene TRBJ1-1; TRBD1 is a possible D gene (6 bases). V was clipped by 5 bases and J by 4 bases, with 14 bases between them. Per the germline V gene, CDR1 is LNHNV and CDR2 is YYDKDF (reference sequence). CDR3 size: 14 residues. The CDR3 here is CATSGLRDTTEAFF. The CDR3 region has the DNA TGTGCCACCAGCGGGCTCCGGGACACCACTGAAGCTTTCTTT. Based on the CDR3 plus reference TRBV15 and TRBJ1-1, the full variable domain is DAMVIQNPRYQVTQFGKPVTLSCSQTLNHNVMYWYQQKSSQAPKLLFHYYDKDFNNEADTPDNFQSRRPNTSFCFLDIRSPGLGDTAMYLCATSGLRDTTEAFFGQGTRLTVV.